This T cell receptor beta chain comes out of a study of post-analysis software for immune sequencing data. Study-level information: The study covered relapsing-remitting, secondary progressive and progressive-relapsing courses of multiple sclerosis. Study-level points and caveats: Controls significantly exceeded multiple sclerosis patients in normalized Chao1 diversity. Five TRBV segments, including TRBV5-6, TRBV5-1 and TRBV20-1, were more frequent in patients than controls.

cDNA libraries of TCR beta carried unique molecular identifiers. Each CDR3 protein is one row after TCRdb ran MiXCR on the PCR reads. The repertoire holds about 800,000 distinct CDR3 sequences, 25% to 30% seen once, with around 0.6% in the top ten. V lost 3 bases and J lost 4, with 12 bases in between. This CDR3 is 13 amino acids long. Germline loops: CDR1 SQVTM, CDR2 ANQGSEA. Points on this clonotype: Antigen specificity is unknown.

The sequenced sample consisted of blood. The origin of this receptor is a girl between 10 and 17 years old with multiple sclerosis. The chain couples TRBV29-1 to TRBJ1-2, with a tentative D call TRBD1 (5 bases). The CDR3 DNA is TGCAGCGTTGAGGGGGTCAAGGGCTATGGCTACACCTTC. It translates to CSVEGVKGYGYTF.